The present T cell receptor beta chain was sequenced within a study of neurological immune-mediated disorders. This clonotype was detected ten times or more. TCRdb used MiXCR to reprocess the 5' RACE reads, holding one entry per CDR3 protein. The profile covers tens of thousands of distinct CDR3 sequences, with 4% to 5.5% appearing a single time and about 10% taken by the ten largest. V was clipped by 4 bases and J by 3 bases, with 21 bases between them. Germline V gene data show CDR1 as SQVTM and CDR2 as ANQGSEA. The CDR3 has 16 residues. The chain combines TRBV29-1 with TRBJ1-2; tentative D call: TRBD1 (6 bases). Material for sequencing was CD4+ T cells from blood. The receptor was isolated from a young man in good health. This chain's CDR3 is CSVGVGRGVEDYGYTF. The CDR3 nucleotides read TGCAGCGTTGGGGTGGGCAGGGGAGTTGAGGACTATGGCTACACCTTC.